A single sample gave rise to the 13 T cell receptor beta chains below, sequenced in a study of blood T cell repertoires in COVID-19 (dated by TCRdb to 2019 to 2021). Libraries were constructed by the immunoSEQ multiplex PCR assay. Imported from immuneACCESS, the table was reduced by TCRdb to in-frame sequences with V and J called. These copies leave out some clones; in studies compared against another copy, an unresolved V gene accounts for under half, and the cause of the remainder is not known. In all, the sample holds about 230,000 clones, and 70% to 90% of those were seen once. Over 0.95% of the sample rests with the top ten. Sequences were obtained from peripheral blood. The source is a man aged 40-49 years with acute or convalescent COVID-19.

The genes are TRBV18 and TRBJ1-4; 8 bases agree with TRBD1. CDR3 length: 15 residues. Germline values: CDR1 KGHSH, CDR2 LQKENI. Trimming at V came to 4 bases and at J to 7 bases, leaving 8 bases not matched to a gene. The CDR3 loop reads CASSRGQGGGEKLFF. Here the CDR3 DNA reads TGTGCCAGCTCACGAGGACAGGGAGGCGGTGAAAAACTGTTTTTT.

This clone was counted a single time. V and J are TRBV25-1 and TRBJ1-3; maybe TRBD1 (6 bases). This CDR3 is 15 amino acids long. V was pared by 3 bases and J by 0 bases, with 9 bases between. Germline V gene data show CDR1 as MGHDK and CDR2 as SYGVNS. The CDR3 is CASSEEGGSGNTIYF. DNA for the CDR3: TGTGCCAGCAGTGAGGAAGGGGGCTCTGGAAACACCATATATTTT.

This chain links TRBV4-1 with TRBJ2-1, with TRBD1 identical over 9 bases. The CDR3 runs to 16 residues. Germline assignment: CDR1 MGHRA and CDR2 YSYEKL. J was trimmed by 5 bases and V by 4 bases; bases with no gene match: 9. CDR3 nucleotide sequence: TGCGCCAGCAGCCCTAGTCGGGACAGGGTGGACAATGAGCAGTTCTTC. Protein sequence: CASSPSRDRVDNEQFF.

The V and J genes are TRBV6-5 and TRBJ2-1; 8 positions agree with TRBD2. In germline, CDR1 is MNHEY, CDR2 SVGAGI. Germline trimming cut 5 bases from V and 3 bases from J; bases unmatched to any gene: 6. This CDR3 is 15 amino acids long. The CDR3 sequence is CASSSSGVFYNEQFF. The CDR3 nucleotides read TGTGCCAGCAGTAGTAGCGGGGTCTTCTACAATGAGCAGTTCTTC.

The rearrangement joins TRBV2 to TRBJ1-2; D is perhaps TRBD1 (6 bases). CDR3 length: 13 residues. V lost 5 bases and J lost 7, with 14 bases in between. Germline CDR1 SNHLY, CDR2 FYNNEI. The CDR3 DNA reads TGTGCCAGCAGTTGGGGGCTTTCACCTGGCTACACCTTC. As protein: CASSWGLSPGYTF.

This clone appeared once. V usage is TRBV4-2 and J usage is TRBJ1-4, with D hard to call. The germline CDR1 and CDR2 sequences are LGHNA and YNFKEQ. This CDR3 spans 13 amino acids. V lost 2 bases and J lost 7, with 8 bases in between. CDR3 coding DNA: TGTGCCAGCAGCCAACTACTAGGTGAAAAACTGTTTTTT. This translates into CASSQLLGEKLFF.

The chain combines TRBV6-5 with TRBJ1-2; 8 nucleotides align to TRBD1. This CDR3 is 14 amino acids long. Losses at the gene ends were 8 bases for V and 4 bases for J; bases not matched to a gene: 9. Germline V CDR1 and CDR2: MNHEY, SVGAGI. CDR3 sequence: CASLPRQGSYGYTF. The CDR3 DNA reads TGTGCCAGCCTGCCCCGACAGGGGAGCTATGGCTACACCTTC.

This clone has more than one count but fewer than ten. This chain connects TRBV10-3 to TRBJ2-1; TRBD2 might be the D (6 bases). The germline V gene has CDR1 ENHRY and CDR2 SYGVKD. The CDR3 loop spans 15 amino acids. The V and J ends lost 6 bases and 7 bases respectively, with 19 bases between them. The CDR3 region is CAIRPDSRGRNEQFF. In DNA, the CDR3 is TGTGCCATCAGACCTGACTCGCGGGGTAGAAATGAGCAGTTCTTC.

The V gene is TRBV5-1, the J gene TRBJ1-1; D remains unclear. The CDR3 contains 13 residues. Trimming took 2 bases from V and 5 from J, leaving 10 bases between them. The germline CDR1 and CDR2 sequences are SGHRS and YFSETQ. In DNA, the CDR3 is TGCGCCAGCAGCTTTCCCGGTCTTACTGAAGCTTTCTTT. Protein: CASSFPGLTEAFF.

Only a few counts were recorded for this clone. V and J are TRBV7-2 and TRBJ2-3; 7 bases align to TRBD2. Germline V gene data show CDR1 as SGHTA and CDR2 as FQGNSA. Trimming removed 8 bases from V and 8 bases from J; junction bases left unmatched: 19. The CDR3 is made up of 16 amino acids. CDR3: CASCRLTSGGQGTQYF. The DNA of the CDR3 is TGTGCCAGCTGCCGCTTAACGTCGGGGGGTCAAGGTACGCAGTATTTT.

V and J are TRBV3-1 (or the pseudogene TRBV3-2) and TRBJ1-1, with D perhaps matching TRBD1 (5 bases). CDR3 length: 15 amino acids. V lost 3 bases and J 4 bases, leaving 15 bases between the germline ends. Germline assignment: CDR1 LGHDT and CDR2 YNNKEL (reference sequence). The CDR3 coding sequence is TGTGCCAGCAGCCAGGCCGGGGGATGGAGCACTGAAGCTTTCTTT. Amino acids: CASSQAGGWSTEAFF.

The rearrangement links TRBV28 to TRBJ1-5; the match to TRBD1 covers 12 bases. Germline V gene data show CDR1 as MDHEN and CDR2 as SYDVKM. Trimming took 5 bases from V and 3 from J; bases not matched to a gene: 5. The CDR3 covers 16 residues. The CDR3 loop reads CASSHGTGGFNQPQHF. CDR3 DNA: TGTGCCAGCAGTCACGGGACAGGGGGCTTCAATCAGCCCCAGCATTTT.

V is TRBV27 and J is TRBJ1-2, with 11 bases matching TRBD1. V was clipped by 5 bases and J by 6 bases; unmatched bases: 17. This CDR3 contains 18 residues. Looked up from germline, CDR1 is MNHEY and CDR2 is SMNVEV (reference sequence). The CDR3 loop is CASSTSGTGGRIDNGYTF. The DNA for the CDR3 is TGTGCCAGCAGTACCTCCGGGACAGGGGGACGAATCGACAATGGCTACACCTTC.